This T cell receptor (beta chain) was recovered during a study of cytomegalovirus exposure and HLA in healthy donors. The study's findings and limits: Earlier results showed most TCR beta V segments being productive about 87% or about 30% of the time. In a later analysis, donors in an Asian-associated ancestry cluster reportedly had fewer N-insertions in productive TCRs than the cohort mean. A list of more than 150 TCR beta chains associated with cytomegalovirus was given.

Per germline, CDR1 LNHDA and CDR2 SQIVND (reference sequence). This CDR3 has 12 residues. V dropped 6 bases and J dropped 11 bases, with 14 bases sitting between them. Researchers ran the PCR with 60 Vbeta and 13 Jbeta primers. Assay: immunoSEQ multiplex PCR; the TCRdb copy retains only in-frame clones and omits some. The data show 200,000 to 250,000 clones, with 60% to 80% seen just once and around 1.7% held by the top ten. In regard to this clone: Antigen unknown.

The V call is TRBV19, the J call TRBJ2-4, with D possibly matching TRBD2 (5 bases). Sequencing was carried out using PBMCs. The source of this sequence is a man aged 18 to 30 in good health and CMV-seronegative. Here the CDR3 reads CASRTLLGFQYF. DNA of the CDR3: TGTGCCAGTAGGACCTTACTAGGGTTTCAGTACTTC. The variable domain in full, completed from reference TRBV19 and TRBJ2-4, reads DGGITQSPKYLFRKEGQNVTLSCEQNLNHDAMYWYRQDPGQGLRLIYYSQIVNDFQKGDIAEGYSVSREKKESFPLTVTSAQKNPTAFYLCASRTLLGFQYFGAGTRLSVL.